A selection of T cell receptor beta chains follows, all from one sample in a study of shared clonotypes between healthy human individuals. Profiled with immunoSEQ multiplex PCR; TCRdb holds only in-frame clones, not every one. The data contain approximately 2,000,000 clones, less than 95% of them singletons. Specimen: naive CD4+ T cells from PBMCs. Every receptor here comes from a man between 18 and 29 years old in good health. Some clones in this sample may be carry-over from other donors' samples. Both conserved end residues are part of each CDR3. A D gene is named only where the DNA matches it firmly. Some rows mark clone size as missing; the rest say once, few, many or name a class of expanded clone.

V: TRBV27
length: 14
J: TRBJ2-7
size: NA
D: NA
DNA: TGTGCCAGCAGTTTCGGGTCGGGGAATCACGAGCAGTACTTC
CDR3: CASSFGSGNHEQYF

V: TRBV19
length: 13
J: TRBJ2-5
size: NA
D: NA
DNA: TGTGCCAGCCAACAGGCCTTAGGGGAGACCCAGTACTTC
CDR3: CASQQALGETQYF

V: TRBV28
length: 14
J: TRBJ2-2
size: NA
D: TRBD1
DNA: TGTGCCAGCAGTTTGTGGCAGGGGGCCGGGGAGCTGTTTTTT
CDR3: CASSLWQGAGELFF

V: TRBV5-1
length: 14
J: TRBJ1-2
size: NA
D: NA
DNA: TGCGCCAGCAGCCCCTACGAGACACCTTATGGCTACACCTTC
CDR3: CASSPYETPYGYTF

V: TRBV28
length: 17
J: TRBJ2-2
size: NA
D: NA
DNA: TGTGCCAGCAGTCCCTCATGGGGGGCGGAGGACACCGGGGAGCTGTTTTTT
CDR3: CASSPSWGAEDTGELFF

V: TRBV7-2
length: 11
J: TRBJ2-3
size: NA
D: NA
DNA: TGTGCCAGCAGATGGACAGATACGCAGTATTTT
CDR3: CASRWTDTQYF

V: TRBV30
length: 11
J: TRBJ1-1
size: NA
D: NA
DNA: TGTGCCTGGAGTGTCGACACTGAAGCTTTCTTT
CDR3: CAWSVDTEAFF

V: TRBV29-1
length: 16
J: TRBJ2-5
size: NA
D: NA
DNA: TGCAGCGTTGGGCGGCCCAGGGGCCGGGTCCTGGAGACCCAGTACTTC
CDR3: CSVGRPRGRVLETQYF

V: TRBV28
length: 15
J: TRBJ1-3
size: NA
D: NA
DNA: TGTGCCAGCAGCCCGGGACAACGCTCTGGAAACACCATATATTTT
CDR3: CASSPGQRSGNTIYF

V: TRBV18
length: 17
J: TRBJ2-5
size: NA
D: TRBD2
DNA: TGTGCCAGCGCAAGACTAGCGGGAGTGGTAGGGGAAGAGACCCAGTACTTC
CDR3: CASARLAGVVGEETQYF

V: TRBV2
length: 12
J: TRBJ2-5
size: NA
D: NA
DNA: TGTGCCAGCAAGGCAGATCAAGAGACCCAGTACTTC
CDR3: CASKADQETQYF

V: TRBV13
length: 14
J: TRBJ1-3
size: NA
D: NA
DNA: TGTGCCAGCAGCCCCGGGGGGCGAGGAAACACCATATATTTT
CDR3: CASSPGGRGNTIYF

V: TRBV30
length: 16
J: TRBJ1-4
size: NA
D: NA
DNA: TGTGCCTGGACCCCACCTCGTTGGGGAAGGAGTGAAAAACTGTTTTTT
CDR3: CAWTPPRWGRSEKLFF

V: TRBV11-3
length: 18
J: TRBJ2-1
size: NA
D: TRBD2
DNA: TGTGCCAGCAGCTTCGGAGGTTGGCGGGAGGGCCTGGTCGATGAGCAGTTCTTC
CDR3: CASSFGGWREGLVDEQFF

V: TRBV28
length: 15
J: TRBJ2-5
size: NA
D: NA
DNA: TGTGCCAGCAGTTTCATACGGACAGCCTCATGGACCCAGTACTTC
CDR3: CASSFIRTASWTQYF

V: TRBV7-2
length: 15
J: TRBJ2-2
size: NA
D: NA
DNA: TGTGCCAGCAGCCCGATAAGAGCAAACACCGGGGAGCTGTTTTTT
CDR3: CASSPIRANTGELFF

V: TRBV10-2
length: 13
J: TRBJ2-3
size: NA
D: NA
DNA: TGCGCCAGCAGTGATCGTGTGCCCCCCCCGCAGTATTTT
CDR3: CASSDRVPPPQYF

V: TRBV28
length: 13
J: TRBJ2-3
size: NA
D: NA
DNA: TGTGCCAGCAGTTACCCTACAGGGTGGGCGCAGTATTTT
CDR3: CASSYPTGWAQYF

V: TRBV28
length: 15
J: TRBJ1-3
size: NA
D: NA
DNA: TGTGCCAGCAGCCTACTCCGAAGCTCTGGAAACACCATATATTTT
CDR3: CASSLLRSSGNTIYF

V: TRBV11-2
length: 15
J: TRBJ1-4
size: NA
D: NA
DNA: TGTGCCAGCAGCTCCCTACAGGGAACTAATGAAAAACTGTTTTTT
CDR3: CASSSLQGTNEKLFF

V: TRBV6-1
length: 13
J: TRBJ2-3
size: NA
D: NA
DNA: TGTGCCAGCAGTGCCAGGCCCCCAGATACGCAGTATTTT
CDR3: CASSARPPDTQYF

V: TRBV18
length: 14
J: TRBJ2-1
size: NA
D: NA
DNA: TGTGCCAGCTCACTTAGCGGCTCCTACAATGAGCAGTTCTTC
CDR3: CASSLSGSYNEQFF

V: TRBV20-1
length: 11
J: TRBJ1-2
size: NA
D: NA
DNA: TGCAGTGCTAGGAACAGGGTTGGCTACACCTTC
CDR3: CSARNRVGYTF

V: TRBV7-9
length: 15
J: TRBJ2-1
size: NA
D: NA
DNA: TGTGCCAGCAGCTTTAGGGACAATTCCTACAATGAGCAGTTCTTC
CDR3: CASSFRDNSYNEQFF

V: TRBV27
length: 16
J: TRBJ2-3
size: NA
D: TRBD2
DNA: TGTGCCAGCAATTTATTAGCGGGGGGGAGCACAGATACGCAGTATTTT
CDR3: CASNLLAGGSTDTQYF

V: TRBV18
length: 14
J: TRBJ1-1
size: NA
D: TRBD1
DNA: TGTGCCAGTTCTCCGGGACAGGGGAACACTGAAGCTTTCTTT
CDR3: CASSPGQGNTEAFF

V: TRBV11-3
length: 15
J: TRBJ2-7
size: NA
D: TRBD2
DNA: TGTGCCAGCAGCTTAGGGTTCGGGAGGGCCCACGAGCAGTACTTC
CDR3: CASSLGFGRAHEQYF

V: TRBV6-6
length: 16
J: TRBJ1-1
size: once
D: NA
DNA: TGTGCCATCAGTAGGGGGGGATTCGTCGGGAACACTGAAGCTTTCTTT
CDR3: CAISRGGFVGNTEAFF

V: TRBV9
length: 13
J: TRBJ2-3
size: once
D: TRBD2
DNA: TGTGCCAGCAGCGTAGCTCCCGGACTAGCGGAGTATTTT
CDR3: CASSVAPGLAEYF

V: TRBV6-1
length: 11
J: TRBJ1-5
size: NA
D: NA
DNA: TGTGCCAGCAGCGACTTTCAGCCCCAGCATTTT
CDR3: CASSDFQPQHF

V: TRBV30
length: 15
J: TRBJ2-3
size: NA
D: TRBD2
DNA: TGTGCCTGGAGTGCTTTGACTAGCGGGGCAGATACGCAGTATTTT
CDR3: CAWSALTSGADTQYF

V: TRBV28
length: 13
J: TRBJ2-1
size: once
D: NA
DNA: TGTGCCAGCACCCTTTATACGGGAACCGAGCAGTTCTTC
CDR3: CASTLYTGTEQFF

V: TRBV7-2
length: 14
J: TRBJ2-4
size: once
D: TRBD1
DNA: TGTGCCAGCAGCTCCGACAGGGTCCAAAACATTCAGTACTTC
CDR3: CASSSDRVQNIQYF

V: TRBV29-1
length: 14
J: TRBJ1-1
size: NA
D: NA
DNA: TGCAGCGTGACCTCCGGGACAACGAACACTGAAGCTTTCTTT
CDR3: CSVTSGTTNTEAFF

V: TRBV5-8
length: 15
J: TRBJ1-5
size: NA
D: NA
DNA: TGTGCCAGCAGCTTGGGCCTCCTTAGCAATCAGCCCCAGCATTTT
CDR3: CASSLGLLSNQPQHF

V: TRBV4-3
length: 15
J: TRBJ2-7
size: NA
D: TRBD1
DNA: TGCGCCAGCAGCCGGAAGGACAGGGGGGAGCACGAGCAGTACTTC
CDR3: CASSRKDRGEHEQYF

V: TRBV19
length: 11
J: TRBJ1-5
size: once
D: NA
DNA: TGTGCCAGTACGAGGGGTCAGCCCCAGCATTTT
CDR3: CASTRGQPQHF

V: TRBV25-1
length: 15
J: TRBJ2-3
size: NA
D: NA
DNA: TGTGCCAGCAGTGTTGGGGTGGCGGAGACAGATACGCAGTATTTT
CDR3: CASSVGVAETDTQYF

V: TRBV7-9
length: 15
J: TRBJ1-2
size: NA
D: NA
DNA: TGTGCCAGCACCTGGGGGGACATCACTAACTATGGCTACACCTTC
CDR3: CASTWGDITNYGYTF

V: TRBV6-1
length: 12
J: TRBJ2-7
size: NA
D: NA
DNA: TGTGCCAGCAGTGAAGCAGGCAGACAACAGTACTTC
CDR3: CASSEAGRQQYF

V: TRBV2
length: 14
J: TRBJ2-1
size: NA
D: TRBD1
DNA: TGTGCCAGCAGTGGGACAGGAGCCTTCAATGAGCAGTTCTTC
CDR3: CASSGTGAFNEQFF

V: TRBV5-4
length: 14
J: TRBJ1-1
size: NA
D: NA
DNA: TGTGCCAGCAGCTTGCGGCGGCAGAACACTGAAGCTTTCTTT
CDR3: CASSLRRQNTEAFF